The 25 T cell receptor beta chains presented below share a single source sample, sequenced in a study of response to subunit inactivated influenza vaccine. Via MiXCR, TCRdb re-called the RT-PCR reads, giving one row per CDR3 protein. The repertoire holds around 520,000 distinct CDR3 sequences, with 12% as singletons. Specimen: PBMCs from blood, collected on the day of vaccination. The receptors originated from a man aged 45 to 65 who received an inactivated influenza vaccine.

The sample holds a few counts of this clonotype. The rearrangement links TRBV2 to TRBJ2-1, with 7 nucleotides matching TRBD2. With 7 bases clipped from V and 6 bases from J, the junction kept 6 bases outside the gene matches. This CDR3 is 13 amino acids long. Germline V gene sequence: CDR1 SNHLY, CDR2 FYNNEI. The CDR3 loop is CASNRAGSNEQFF. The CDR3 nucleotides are TGTGCCAGCAATCGAGCGGGGTCCAATGAGCAGTTCTTC.

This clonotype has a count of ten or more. CDR3 amino acids: CASSLLGGQKNTEAFF. In nucleotides, the CDR3 is TGTGCCAGCAGCCTTCTTGGGGGCCAAAAAAACACTGAAGCTTTCTTT. The J gene is TRBJ1-1, the V gene TRBV5-6; a weak D match, TRBD1 (6 bases). The CDR3 loop spans 16 amino acids. Germline lookup yields CDR1 SGHDT and CDR2 YYEEEE. Trimming left V 4 bases short and J 2 bases short, with 18 bases between.

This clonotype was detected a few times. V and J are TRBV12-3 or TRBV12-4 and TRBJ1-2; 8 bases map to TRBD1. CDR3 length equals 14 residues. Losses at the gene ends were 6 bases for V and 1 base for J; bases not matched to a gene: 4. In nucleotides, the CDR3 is TGTGCCAGCAGCGCAGGGGGCGTTAACTATGGCTACACCTTC. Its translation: CASSAGGVNYGYTF.

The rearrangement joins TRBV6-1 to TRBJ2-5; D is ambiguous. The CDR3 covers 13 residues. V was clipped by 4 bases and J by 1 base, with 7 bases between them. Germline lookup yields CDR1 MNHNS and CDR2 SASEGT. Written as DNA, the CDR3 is TGTGCCAGCAGTGTAGTGTTCCAAGAGACCCAGTACTTC. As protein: CASSVVFQETQYF.

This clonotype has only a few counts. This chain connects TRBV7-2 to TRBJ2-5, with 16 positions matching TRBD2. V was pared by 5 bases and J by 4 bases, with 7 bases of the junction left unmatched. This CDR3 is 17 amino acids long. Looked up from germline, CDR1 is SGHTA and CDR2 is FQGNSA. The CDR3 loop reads CASSTGTSGRAVETQYF. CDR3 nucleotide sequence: TGTGCCAGCAGCACAGGGACTAGCGGGAGGGCCGTAGAGACCCAGTACTTC.

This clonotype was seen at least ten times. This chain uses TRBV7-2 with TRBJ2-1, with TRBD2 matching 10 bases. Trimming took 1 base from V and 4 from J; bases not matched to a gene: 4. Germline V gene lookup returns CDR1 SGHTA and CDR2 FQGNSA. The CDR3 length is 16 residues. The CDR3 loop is CASSLVPAGGYNEQFF. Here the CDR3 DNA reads TGTGCCAGCAGCTTAGTCCCAGCGGGGGGGTACAATGAGCAGTTCTTC.

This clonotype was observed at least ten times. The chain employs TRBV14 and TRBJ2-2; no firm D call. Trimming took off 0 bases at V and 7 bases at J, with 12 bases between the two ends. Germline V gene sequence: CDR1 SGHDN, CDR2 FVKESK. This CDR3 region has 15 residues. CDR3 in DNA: TGTGCCAGCAGCCAAGATCGACCCTCTAGCGGGGAGCTGTTTTTT. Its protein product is CASSQDRPSSGELFF.

The CDR3 nucleotides are TGTGCCAGCAGCCGAGTCAATGATGGCTACACCTTC. It translates to CASSRVNDGYTF. This chain joins TRBV28 and TRBJ1-2, with D unresolved. The V gene lost 6 bases and the J gene lost 6 bases, with 11 bases spanning the gap. CDR1 and CDR2 from the germline V gene are MDHEN and SYDVKM. The CDR3 loop spans 12 amino acids.

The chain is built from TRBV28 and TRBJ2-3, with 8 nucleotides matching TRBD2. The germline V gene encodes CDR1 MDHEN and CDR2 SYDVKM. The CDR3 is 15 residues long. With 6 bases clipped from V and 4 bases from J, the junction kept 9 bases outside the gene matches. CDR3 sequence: CASRATGGPSDTQYF. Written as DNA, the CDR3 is TGTGCCAGCAGGGCAACGGGGGGGCCATCAGATACGCAGTATTTT.

Here the CDR3 DNA reads TGTGCCAGCAGCGTAGGACCAAGTGGCGGTACGCAGTATTTT. Protein: CASSVGPSGGTQYF. The chain joins TRBV9 to TRBJ2-3; no reliable D call. Trimming removed 0 bases from V and 8 bases from J, with 13 bases in between. Per germline, CDR1 SGDLS and CDR2 YYNGEE. CDR3 length: 14 residues.

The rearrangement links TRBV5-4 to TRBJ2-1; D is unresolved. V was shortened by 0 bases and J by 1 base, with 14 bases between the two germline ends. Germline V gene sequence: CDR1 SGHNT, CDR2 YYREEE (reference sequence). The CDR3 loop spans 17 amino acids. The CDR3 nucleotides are TGTGCCAGCAGCTTGGCGGGCTACTCCCGATCCTACAATGAGCAGTTCTTC. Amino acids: CASSLAGYSRSYNEQFF.

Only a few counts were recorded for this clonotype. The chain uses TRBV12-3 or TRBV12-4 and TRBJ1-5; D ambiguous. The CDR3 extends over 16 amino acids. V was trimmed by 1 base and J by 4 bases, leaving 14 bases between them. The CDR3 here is CASSLDEGVLNQPQHF. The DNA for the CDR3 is TGTGCCAGCAGTTTAGATGAGGGAGTCCTAAATCAGCCCCAGCATTTT.

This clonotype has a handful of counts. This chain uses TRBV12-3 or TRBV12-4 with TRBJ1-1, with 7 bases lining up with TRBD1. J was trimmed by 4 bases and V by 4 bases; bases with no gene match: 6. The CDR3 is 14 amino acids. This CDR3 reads CASSWGQRGTEAFF. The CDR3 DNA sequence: TGTGCCAGCAGTTGGGGACAGAGGGGCACTGAAGCTTTCTTT.

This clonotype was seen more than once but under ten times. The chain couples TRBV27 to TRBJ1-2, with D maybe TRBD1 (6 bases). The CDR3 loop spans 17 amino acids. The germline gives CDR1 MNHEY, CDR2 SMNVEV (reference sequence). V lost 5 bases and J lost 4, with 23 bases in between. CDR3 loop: CASSRLGGRTALYGYTF. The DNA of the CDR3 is TGTGCCAGCAGTCGCCTAGGGGGGCGGACAGCCCTCTATGGCTACACCTTC.

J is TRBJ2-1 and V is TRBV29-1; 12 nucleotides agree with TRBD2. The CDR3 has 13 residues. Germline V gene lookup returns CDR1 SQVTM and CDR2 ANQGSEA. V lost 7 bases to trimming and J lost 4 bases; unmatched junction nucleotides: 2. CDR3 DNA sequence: TGCAGCGCCGGGACTAGCGGGTACAATGAGCAGTTCTTC. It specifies CSAGTSGYNEQFF.

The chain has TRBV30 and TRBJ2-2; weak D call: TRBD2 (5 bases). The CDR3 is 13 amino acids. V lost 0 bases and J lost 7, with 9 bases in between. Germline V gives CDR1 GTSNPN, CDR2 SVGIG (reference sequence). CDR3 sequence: CAWSVQTNGELFF. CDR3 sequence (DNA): TGTGCCTGGAGTGTACAGACTAACGGGGAGCTGTTTTTT.

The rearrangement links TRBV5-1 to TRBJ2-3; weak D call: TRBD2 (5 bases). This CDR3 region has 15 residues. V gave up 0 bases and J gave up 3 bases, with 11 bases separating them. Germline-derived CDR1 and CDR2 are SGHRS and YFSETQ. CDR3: CASSLVPTGTDTQYF. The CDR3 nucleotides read TGCGCCAGCAGCTTGGTCCCTACGGGGACAGATACGCAGTATTTT.

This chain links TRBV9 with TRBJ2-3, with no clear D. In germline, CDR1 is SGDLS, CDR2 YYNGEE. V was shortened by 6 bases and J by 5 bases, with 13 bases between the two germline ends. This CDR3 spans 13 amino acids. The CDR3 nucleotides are TGTGCCAGCACCCCAGGAGTCAAAGATACGCAGTATTTT. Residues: CASTPGVKDTQYF.

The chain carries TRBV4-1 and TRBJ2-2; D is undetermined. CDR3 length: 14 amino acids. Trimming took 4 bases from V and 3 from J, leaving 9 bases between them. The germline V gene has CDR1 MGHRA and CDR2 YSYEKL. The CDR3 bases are TGCGCCAGCAGCCCAGACCCTCACACCGGGGAGCTGTTTTTT. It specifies CASSPDPHTGELFF.

Written as DNA, the CDR3 is TGTGCCAGCACCTTACTAGCGGGAGCCGCGGGGAATGAGCAGTTCTTC. It codes for CASTLLAGAAGNEQFF. The chain is built from TRBV12-3 or TRBV12-4 and TRBJ2-1; 11 bases fit TRBD2. V lost 7 bases and J lost 7; bases outside the gene matches: 12. The CDR3 is 16 residues long.

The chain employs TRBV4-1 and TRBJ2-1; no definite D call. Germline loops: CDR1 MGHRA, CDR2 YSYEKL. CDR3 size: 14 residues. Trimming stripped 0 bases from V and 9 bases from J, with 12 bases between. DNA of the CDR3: TGCGCCAGCAGCCAAGAACTTCGAACGCCTGAGCAGTTCTTC. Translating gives CASSQELRTPEQFF.

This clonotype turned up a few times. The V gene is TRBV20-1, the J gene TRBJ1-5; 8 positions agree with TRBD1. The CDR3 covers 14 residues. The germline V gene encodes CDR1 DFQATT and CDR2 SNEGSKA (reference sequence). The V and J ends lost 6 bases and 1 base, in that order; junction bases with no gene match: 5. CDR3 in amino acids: CSADRGLSNQPQHF. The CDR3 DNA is TGCAGTGCCGACAGGGGACTAAGCAATCAGCCCCAGCATTTT.

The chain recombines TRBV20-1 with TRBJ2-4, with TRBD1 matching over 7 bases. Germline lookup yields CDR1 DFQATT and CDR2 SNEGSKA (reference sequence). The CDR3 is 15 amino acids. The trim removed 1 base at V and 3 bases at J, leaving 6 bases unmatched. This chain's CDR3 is CSARVFGTVKNIQYF. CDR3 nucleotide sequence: TGCAGTGCTAGAGTGTTCGGGACAGTCAAAAACATTCAGTACTTC.

CDR3 DNA sequence: TGCAGTGCTAGAGATCGGGGGGCGAAGATGACGCAGTATTTT. Residues: CSARDRGAKMTQYF. The V gene is TRBV20-1, the J gene TRBJ2-3, with D tentatively TRBD2 (7 bases). This CDR3 has 14 residues. CDR1 and CDR2 from the germline V gene are DFQATT and SNEGSKA (reference sequence). V was pared by 0 bases and J by 9 bases, with 16 bases between.

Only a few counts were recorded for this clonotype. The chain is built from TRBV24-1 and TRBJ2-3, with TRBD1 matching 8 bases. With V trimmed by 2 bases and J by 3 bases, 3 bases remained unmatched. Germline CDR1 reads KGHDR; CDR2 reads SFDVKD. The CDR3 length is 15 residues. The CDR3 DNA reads TGTGCCACCAGTGATTCAGGGGGCACTACAGATACGCAGTATTTT. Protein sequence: CATSDSGGTTDTQYF.